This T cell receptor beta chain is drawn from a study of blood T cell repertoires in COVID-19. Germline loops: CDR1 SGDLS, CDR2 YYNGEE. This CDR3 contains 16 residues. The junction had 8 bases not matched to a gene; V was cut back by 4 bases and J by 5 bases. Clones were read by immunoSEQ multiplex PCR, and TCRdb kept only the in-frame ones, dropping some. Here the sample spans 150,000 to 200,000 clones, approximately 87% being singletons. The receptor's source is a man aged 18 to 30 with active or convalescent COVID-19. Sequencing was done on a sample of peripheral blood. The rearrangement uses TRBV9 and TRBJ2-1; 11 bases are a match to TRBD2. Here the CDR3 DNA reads TGTGCCAGCAGCCCTAATAGCGGGGGGGTGGACAATGAGCAGTTCTTC. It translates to CASSPNSGGVDNEQFF.